This entry is about one TCR beta chain. What it binds is unknown. Nominal health characterized the donors when sampled, though unrecorded immune exposures were likely. The data belong to a study of cytomegalovirus exposure and HLA in healthy donors. Overall study: From donors who were HLA-typed, an early data release held approximately 80 million unique TCRs.

Germline loops: CDR1 MNHNS, CDR2 SASEGT. The CDR3 is 15 residues long. With 6 bases removed from V and 5 bases from J, the gap between germline ends came to 19 bases. In the PCR, 60 Vbeta and 13 Jbeta primers were used. The table came from immunoSEQ multiplex PCR; TCRdb's copy has only in-frame clones and leaves some out. The sample shows 81,000 or so clones, 77% of them seen only once. Study results and caveats: In vitro experiments confirmed that a few CMV-associated chains were specific for CMV antigens. Cytomegalovirus-associated status was assigned to 164 TCR beta chains.

J is TRBJ2-5 and V is TRBV6-1, with D tentatively TRBD2 (5 bases). Sample: PBMCs. The clonotype originates from a man aged 50-60 years in good health and CMV-seropositive. The CDR3 DNA reads TGTGCCAGCAGAGCAGGAGTGGTCGGGGTTGAGACCCAGTACTTC. Protein product: CASRAGVVGVETQYF.